The present TCR beta chain was sequenced within a study of T cell clonotyping in hematopoietic cell transplantation. In regard to this clone: Its antigen is unidentified.

Regarding the study as a whole: Without cell sorting, CD4 versus CD8 contributions remain unresolved.

Germline V CDR1 and CDR2: SGHVS, FQNEAQ. This CDR3 region has 12 residues. V lost 1 base and J 6 bases, leaving 6 bases between the germline ends. Libraries were prepared by immunoSEQ multiplex PCR; TCRdb keeps only in-frame clonotypes and omits some of them. Among over 8,000 clones listed, more than 80% were seen once. The clonotype was recovered from a female patient in her fifties who had an allogeneic stem cell transplant from an unrelated donor, so the T cells may come from the graft donor. Some clones in this sample may be carry-over from other donors' samples. The sample in question was peripheral blood mononuclear cells, obtained 180 days after allogeneic stem cell transplant. The V call is TRBV7-8, the J call TRBJ1-1; D call uncertain. CDR3 coding DNA: TGTGCCAGCAGCTTAGGGGGATCTGAAGCTTTCTTT. Its translation: CASSLGGSEAFF.